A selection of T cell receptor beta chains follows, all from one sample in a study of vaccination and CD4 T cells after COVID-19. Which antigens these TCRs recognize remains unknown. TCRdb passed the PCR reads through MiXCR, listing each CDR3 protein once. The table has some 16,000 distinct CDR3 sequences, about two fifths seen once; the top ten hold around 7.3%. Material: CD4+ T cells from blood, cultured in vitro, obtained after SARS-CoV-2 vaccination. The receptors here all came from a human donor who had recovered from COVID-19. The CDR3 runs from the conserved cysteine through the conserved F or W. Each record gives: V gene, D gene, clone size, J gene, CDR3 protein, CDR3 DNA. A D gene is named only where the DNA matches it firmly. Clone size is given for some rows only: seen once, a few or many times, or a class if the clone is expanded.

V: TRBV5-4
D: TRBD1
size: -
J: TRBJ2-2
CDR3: CASHKLGQGTGELFF
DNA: TGTGCCAGCCACAAGCTGGGACAGGGGACCGGGGAGCTGTTTTTT

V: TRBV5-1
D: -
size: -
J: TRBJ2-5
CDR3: CASSFIGRGETLKTQYF
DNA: TGCGCCAGCAGCTTTATAGGAAGGGGCGAGACTTTGAAGACCCAGTACTTC

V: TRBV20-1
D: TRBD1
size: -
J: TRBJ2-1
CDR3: CSASTWTGAYNEQFF
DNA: TGCAGTGCTTCAACATGGACAGGGGCCTACAATGAGCAGTTCTTC

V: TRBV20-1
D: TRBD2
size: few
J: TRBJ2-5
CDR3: CSAGGMTSGRGSGETQYF
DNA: TGCAGTGCTGGAGGAATGACTAGCGGGAGGGGGTCGGGAGAGACCCAGTACTTC

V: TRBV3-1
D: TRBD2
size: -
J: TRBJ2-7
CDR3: CASSLGGRAYEQYF
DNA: TGTGCCAGCAGCCTTGGGGGGAGGGCCTACGAGCAGTACTTC

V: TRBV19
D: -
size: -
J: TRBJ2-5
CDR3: CASSMDSPRTQYF
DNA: TGTGCCAGTAGTATGGACAGTCCCCGGACCCAGTACTTC

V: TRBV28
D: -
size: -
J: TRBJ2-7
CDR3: CASSLAGAIYEQYF
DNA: TGTGCCAGCAGTTTGGCAGGGGCGATCTACGAGCAGTACTTC

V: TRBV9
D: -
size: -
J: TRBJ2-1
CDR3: CASSVGLPDYNEQFF
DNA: TGTGCCAGCAGCGTAGGACTACCAGACTACAATGAGCAGTTCTTC

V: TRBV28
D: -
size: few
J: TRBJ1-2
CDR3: CASRLGGESYGYTF
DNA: TGTGCCAGCAGGCTTGGGGGGGAGAGCTATGGCTACACCTTC

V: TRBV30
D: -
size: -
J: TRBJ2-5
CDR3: CAWSARGETQYF
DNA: TGTGCCTGGAGTGCCAGGGGAGAGACCCAGTACTTC

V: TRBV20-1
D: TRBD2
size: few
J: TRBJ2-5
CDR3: CSGLAGHQETQYF
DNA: TGCAGCGGACTAGCGGGACACCAAGAGACCCAGTACTTC

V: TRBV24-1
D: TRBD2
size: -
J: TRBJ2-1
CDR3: CATSDIGGFSGSVNEQFF
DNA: TGTGCCACCAGTGACATTGGTGGGTTTAGCGGGAGTGTGAATGAGCAGTTCTTC

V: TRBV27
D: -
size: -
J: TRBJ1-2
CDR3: CASRNTGISTNYGYTF
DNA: TGTGCCAGCAGAAACACAGGGATCTCCACCAACTATGGCTACACCTTC

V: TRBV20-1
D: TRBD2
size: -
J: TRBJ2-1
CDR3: CSARGGLAGGSRNNEQFF
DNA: TGCAGTGCTAGGGGGGGACTAGCGGGAGGGTCCCGAAACAATGAGCAGTTCTTC

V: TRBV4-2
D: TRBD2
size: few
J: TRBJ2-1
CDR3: CASSKKAGGGYNEQFF
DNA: TGTGCCAGCAGCAAGAAAGCGGGAGGGGGTTACAATGAGCAGTTCTTC

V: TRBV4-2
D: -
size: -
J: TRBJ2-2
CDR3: CASSQASATNTGELFF
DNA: TGTGCCAGCAGCCAAGCCTCAGCTACTAACACCGGGGAGCTGTTTTTT

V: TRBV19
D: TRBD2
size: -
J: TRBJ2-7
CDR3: CASSIGTSGYEQYF
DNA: TGTGCCAGTAGTATAGGGACTAGCGGCTACGAGCAGTACTTC

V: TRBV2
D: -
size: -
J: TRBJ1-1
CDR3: CASSGQNMNTEAFF
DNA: TGTGCCAGCAGCGGACAGAACATGAACACTGAAGCTTTCTTT

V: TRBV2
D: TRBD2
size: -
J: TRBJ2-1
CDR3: CASRVVGTSGTRNEQFF
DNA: TGTGCCAGCAGGGTAGTAGGGACTAGCGGGACCCGGAATGAGCAGTTCTTC

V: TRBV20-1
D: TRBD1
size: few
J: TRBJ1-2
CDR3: CSAGTGDYGYTF
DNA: TGCAGTGCAGGGACAGGGGACTATGGCTACACCTTC

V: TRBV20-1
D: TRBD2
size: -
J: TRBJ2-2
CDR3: CSASSSGPANTGELFF
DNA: TGCAGTGCTAGTTCTAGCGGGCCTGCGAACACCGGGGAGCTGTTTTTT

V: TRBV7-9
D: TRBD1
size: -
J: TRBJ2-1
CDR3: CASSPLRGNYNEQFF
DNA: TGTGCCAGCAGCCCACTCAGGGGGAACTACAATGAGCAGTTCTTC

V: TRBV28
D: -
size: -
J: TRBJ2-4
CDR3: CASRIRNKNIQYF
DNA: TGTGCCAGCAGGATAAGGAACAAAAACATTCAGTACTTC

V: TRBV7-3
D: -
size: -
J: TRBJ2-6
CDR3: CASSLGTTGANVLTF
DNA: TGTGCCAGCAGCTTAGGGACGACTGGGGCCAACGTCCTGACTTTC

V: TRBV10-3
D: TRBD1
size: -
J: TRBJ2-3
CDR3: CAIHRDRATDTQYF
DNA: TGTGCCATCCACCGGGACAGGGCCACAGATACGCAGTATTTT

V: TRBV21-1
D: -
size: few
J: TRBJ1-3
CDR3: CASSSPGQSSGNTIYF
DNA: TGTGCCAGCAGCTCCCCAGGACAGAGCTCTGGAAACACCATATATTTT

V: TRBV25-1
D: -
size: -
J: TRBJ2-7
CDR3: CASSQSYEQYF
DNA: TGTGCCAGCAGTCAATCCTACGAGCAGTACTTC

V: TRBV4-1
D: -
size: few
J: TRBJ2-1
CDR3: CASSQDARRWGASSYNEQFF
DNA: TGCGCCAGCAGCCAAGATGCCCGTAGATGGGGGGCCAGCTCCTACAATGAGCAGTTCTTC

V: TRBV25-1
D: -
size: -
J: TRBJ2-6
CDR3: CASSDSDIYSGANVLTF
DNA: TGTGCCAGCAGTGATTCGGACATATACTCTGGGGCCAACGTCCTGACTTTC

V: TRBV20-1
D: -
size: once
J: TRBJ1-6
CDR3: CSAKGSYNSPLHF
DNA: TGCAGTGCTAAGGGCTCCTATAATTCACCCCTCCACTTT

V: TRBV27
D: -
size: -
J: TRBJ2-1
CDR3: CASSLWQAGNEQFF
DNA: TGTGCCAGCAGTTTATGGCAGGCGGGCAATGAGCAGTTCTTC

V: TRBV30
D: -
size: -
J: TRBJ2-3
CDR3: CAWAAQTDTQYF
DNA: TGTGCCTGGGCGGCCCAAACAGATACGCAGTATTTT

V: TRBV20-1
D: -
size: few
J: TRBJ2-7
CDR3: CSARDGTSYEQYF
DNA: TGCAGTGCTAGAGATGGGACATCCTACGAGCAGTACTTC

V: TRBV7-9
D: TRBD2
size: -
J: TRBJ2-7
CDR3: CASSLGLAGFHEQYF
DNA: TGTGCCAGCAGCTTAGGACTAGCGGGATTCCACGAGCAGTACTTC

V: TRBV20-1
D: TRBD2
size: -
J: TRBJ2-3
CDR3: CSANGRFSTDTQYF
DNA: TGCAGTGCTAACGGGAGGTTCAGCACAGATACGCAGTATTTT

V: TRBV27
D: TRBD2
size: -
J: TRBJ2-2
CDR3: CASRLAGGYTGELFF
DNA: TGTGCCAGCAGACTAGCGGGAGGTTACACCGGGGAGCTGTTTTTT

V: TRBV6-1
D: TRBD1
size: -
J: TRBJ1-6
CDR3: CASGFGTGVNSPLHF
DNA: TGTGCCAGTGGATTTGGGACAGGAGTTAATTCACCCCTCCACTTT

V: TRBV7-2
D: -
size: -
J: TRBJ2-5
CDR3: CASSRPAMETQYF
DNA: TGTGCCAGCAGCCGCCCGGCGATGGAGACCCAGTACTTC

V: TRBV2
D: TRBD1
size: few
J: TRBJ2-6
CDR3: CASSVRDRGSNVLTF
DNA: TGTGCCAGCAGTGTTCGGGACAGGGGCAGTAACGTCCTGACTTTC

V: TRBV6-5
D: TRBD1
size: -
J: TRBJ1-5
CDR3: CASSSHSLTQGARQPQHF
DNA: TGTGCCAGCAGTTCCCACTCCCTGACTCAGGGGGCGCGTCAGCCCCAGCATTTT

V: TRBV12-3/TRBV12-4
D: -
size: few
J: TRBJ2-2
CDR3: CASSLVEGHTGELFF
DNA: TGTGCCAGCAGTTTAGTAGAGGGACACACCGGGGAGCTGTTTTTT

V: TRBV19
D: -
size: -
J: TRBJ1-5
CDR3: CASSTGRGGYSNQPQHF
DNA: TGTGCCAGTAGTACCGGAAGGGGGGGCTATAGCAATCAGCCCCAGCATTTT

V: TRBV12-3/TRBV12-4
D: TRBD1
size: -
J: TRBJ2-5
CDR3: CASSFARTGIQETQYF
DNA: TGTGCCAGCAGTTTCGCTAGGACAGGGATACAAGAGACCCAGTACTTC

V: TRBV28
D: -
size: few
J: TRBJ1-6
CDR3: CASLRTASYSPLHF
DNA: TGTGCCAGCCTAAGAACAGCTTCTTATTCACCCCTCCACTTT

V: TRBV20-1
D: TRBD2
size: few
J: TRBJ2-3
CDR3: CSASLQPGGSSRDTQYF
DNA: TGCAGTGCTTCCCTCCAGCCAGGCGGGAGTTCCAGGGATACGCAGTATTTT

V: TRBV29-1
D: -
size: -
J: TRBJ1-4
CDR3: CSVDYGYEKLFF
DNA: TGCAGCGTTGACTACGGGTATGAAAAACTGTTTTTT

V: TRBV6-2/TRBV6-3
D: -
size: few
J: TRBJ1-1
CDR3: CASSSFGDRGAEAFF
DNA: TGTGCCAGCAGTTCGTTCGGGGACCGCGGGGCTGAAGCTTTCTTT

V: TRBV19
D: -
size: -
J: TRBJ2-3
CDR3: CASSIRDAASTDTQYF
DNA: TGTGCCAGTAGTATACGGGACGCGGCTAGCACAGATACGCAGTATTTT

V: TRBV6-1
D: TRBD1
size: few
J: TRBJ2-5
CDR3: CASSEMGQFQETQYF
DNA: TGTGCCAGCAGTGAAATGGGACAGTTCCAAGAGACCCAGTACTTC

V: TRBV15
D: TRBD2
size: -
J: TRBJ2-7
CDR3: CATSRDSLAGEYEQYF
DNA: TGTGCCACCAGCAGAGATTCACTAGCGGGAGAGTACGAGCAGTACTTC

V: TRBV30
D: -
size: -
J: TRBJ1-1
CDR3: CAWSVRADTEAFF
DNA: TGTGCCTGGAGTGTAAGAGCGGACACTGAAGCTTTCTTT

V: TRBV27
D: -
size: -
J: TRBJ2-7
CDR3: CASSPLLVGGLTYEQYF
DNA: TGTGCCAGCAGTCCGCTCCTTGTCGGGGGCCTCACCTACGAGCAGTACTTC

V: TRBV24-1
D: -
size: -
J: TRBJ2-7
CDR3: CATSEPASYEQYF
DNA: TGTGCCACCAGTGAGCCGGCCTCCTACGAGCAGTACTTC

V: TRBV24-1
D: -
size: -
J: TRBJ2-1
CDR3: CATSDRLPSSYNEQFF
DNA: TGTGCCACCAGTGACCGACTGCCGAGCTCCTACAATGAGCAGTTCTTC

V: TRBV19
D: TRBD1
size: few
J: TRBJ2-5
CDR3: CASSLSSGTGKRETQYF
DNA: TGTGCCAGTAGTCTTAGCTCCGGGACAGGGAAGAGGGAGACCCAGTACTTC

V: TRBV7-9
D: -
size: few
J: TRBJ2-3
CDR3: CASSLQGPQGTQYF
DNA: TGTGCCAGCAGCTTACAGGGGCCCCAGGGTACGCAGTATTTT